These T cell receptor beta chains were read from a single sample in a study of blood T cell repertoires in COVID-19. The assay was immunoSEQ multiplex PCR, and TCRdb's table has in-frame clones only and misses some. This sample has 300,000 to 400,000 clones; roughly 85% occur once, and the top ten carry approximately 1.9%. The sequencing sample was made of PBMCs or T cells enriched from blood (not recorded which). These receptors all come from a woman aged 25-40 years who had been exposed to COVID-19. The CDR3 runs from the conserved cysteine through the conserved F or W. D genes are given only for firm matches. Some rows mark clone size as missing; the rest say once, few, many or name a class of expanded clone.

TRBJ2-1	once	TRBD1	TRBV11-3	TGTGCCAGCAGCTTGCAGTACAGGGGGCTTGACAATGAGCAGTTCTTC	CASSLQYRGLDNEQFF
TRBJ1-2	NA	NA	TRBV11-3	TGTGCCAGCAGCCCCTGTGCTAACTATGGCTACACCTTC	CASSPCANYGYTF
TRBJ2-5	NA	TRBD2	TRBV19	TGTGCCAGTAGTCTACTAGCGGGAGATTTGGAGACCCAGTACTTC	CASSLLAGDLETQYF
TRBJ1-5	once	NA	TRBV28	TGTGCCAGCAGTTTATTTGACAGCTGGCAGCCCCAGCATTTT	CASSLFDSWQPQHF
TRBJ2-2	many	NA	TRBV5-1	TGCGCCAGCAGCTTGCGACAGATCACCGGGGAGCTGTTTTTT	CASSLRQITGELFF
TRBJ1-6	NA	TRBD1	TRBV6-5	TGTGCCGCCGCCAGGGGGGATTCACCCCTCCACTTT	CAAARGDSPLHF
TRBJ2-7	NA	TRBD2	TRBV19	TGTGCCAGTAGTATGGGGCTAGCGGAGATCTACGAGCAGTACTTC	CASSMGLAEIYEQYF
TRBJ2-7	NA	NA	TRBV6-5	TGTGCCAGCAGTCACCTGGCAGGGGAGGGAGAGCAGTACTTC	CASSHLAGEGEQYF
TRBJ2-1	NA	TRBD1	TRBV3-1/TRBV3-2	TGTGCCAGCAGCCCGAGGGGGCGCAGCTCCTACAATGAGCAGTTCTTC	CASSPRGRSSYNEQFF
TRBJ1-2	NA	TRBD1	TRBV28	TGTGCCAGCAGTCCCCCCCGGACAGGGCCAAACTATGGCTACACCTTC	CASSPPRTGPNYGYTF
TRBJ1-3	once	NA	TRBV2	TGTGCCAGCAGTGATGCGGGGCTAGAAGGAAACACCATATATTTT	CASSDAGLEGNTIYF
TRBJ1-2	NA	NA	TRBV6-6	TGTGCCAGCAGTTACTCGGCAGGGGAAGGTGGCTACACCTTC	CASSYSAGEGGYTF
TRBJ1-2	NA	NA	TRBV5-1	TGCGCCAGCAGGAGGCAGGGGAACCAAAACTATGGCTACACCTTC	CASRRQGNQNYGYTF
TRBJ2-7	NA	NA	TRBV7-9	TGTGCCAGCAGCTTTGGGGATGACAGGTACGAGCAGTACTTC	CASSFGDDRYEQYF
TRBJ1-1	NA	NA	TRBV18	TGTGCCAGCTCACGGGGGGAGGGAATGGACACTGAAGCTTTCTTT	CASSRGEGMDTEAFF
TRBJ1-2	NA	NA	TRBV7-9	TGTGCCAGCAGCCTAGCGGGGGCAGACTTTAACTATGGCTACACCTTC	CASSLAGADFNYGYTF
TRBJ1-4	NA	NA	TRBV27	TGTGCCAGCCGCGGTTTGCTAAATGAAAAACTGTTTTTT	CASRGLLNEKLFF
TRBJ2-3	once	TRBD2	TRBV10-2	TGCGCCAGCAGTGAGTTAGAGCGGGGGATCACAGATACGCAGTATTTT	CASSELERGITDTQYF
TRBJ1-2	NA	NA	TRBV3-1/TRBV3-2	TGTGCCAGCAGACAGGAAAGGGGGTACGGCTACACCTTC	CASRQERGYGYTF
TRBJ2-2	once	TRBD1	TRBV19	TGTGCCAGCGACAGGGGTGATGCCGGGGAGCTGTTTTTT	CASDRGDAGELFF
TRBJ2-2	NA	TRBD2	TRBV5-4	TGTGCCAGCAGTCGCCCCGGGACTAGCAACGGGGAGCTGTTTTTT	CASSRPGTSNGELFF
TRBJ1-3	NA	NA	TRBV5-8	TGTGCCAGCAGCTTGGAAGGCCGAGGGCGTGGAAACACCATATATTTT	CASSLEGRGRGNTIYF
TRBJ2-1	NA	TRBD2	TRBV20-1	TGCAGTGCTAGTCCCCTAATCCCGGGAGGGCCTTCGGACAATGAGCAGTTCTTC	CSASPLIPGGPSDNEQFF
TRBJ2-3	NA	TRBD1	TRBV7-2	TGTGCCAGCAGCGAACCGGGACAGGGGGATACGCAGTATTTT	CASSEPGQGDTQYF
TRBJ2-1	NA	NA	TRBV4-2	TGTGCCAGCAGCCAAGATCTGGGGCCAGAGCAGTTCTTC	CASSQDLGPEQFF
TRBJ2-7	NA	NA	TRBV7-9	TGTGCCAGCACTACGGACTGGACCTACGAGCAGTACTTC	CASTTDWTYEQYF
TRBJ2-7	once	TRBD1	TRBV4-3	TGCGCCAGCAGCTTAGGTCCCGGGACAGGTAACGAGCAGTACTTC	CASSLGPGTGNEQYF
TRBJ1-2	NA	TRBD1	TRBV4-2	TGTGCCAGCAGCCAAGAAAGGGACAGGCACTATGGCTACACCTTC	CASSQERDRHYGYTF
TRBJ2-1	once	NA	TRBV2	TGTGCCAGCAGCAGGCAGGAGCAGTTCTTC	CASSRQEQFF
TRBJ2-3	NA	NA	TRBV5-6	TGTGCCAGCAGCGTTTCGAGGGTTTCGACAGATACGCAGTATTTT	CASSVSRVSTDTQYF
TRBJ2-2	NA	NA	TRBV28	TGTGCCAGCAGTTTCAATGTCGGGGAGCTGTTTTTT	CASSFNVGELFF
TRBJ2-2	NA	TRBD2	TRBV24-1	TGTGCCACCAGTGTGGCGGGAGGGTCGACCGGGGAGCTGTTTTTT	CATSVAGGSTGELFF
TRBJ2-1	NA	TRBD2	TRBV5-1	TGCGCCAGCAGCTCACTAGCGGGAAGGTACAATGAGCAGTTCTTC	CASSSLAGRYNEQFF
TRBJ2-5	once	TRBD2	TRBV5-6	TGTGCCAGCAGCTACCTAGCGGGCGAGACCCAGTACTTC	CASSYLAGETQYF
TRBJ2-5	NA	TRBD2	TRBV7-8	TGTGCCAGCACCCGTCGGCGGGAGGGCCGAGAGACCCAGTACTTC	CASTRRREGRETQYF
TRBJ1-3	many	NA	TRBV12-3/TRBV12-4	TGTGCCAGCAACCAGGGGTCTGGAAACACCATATATTTT	CASNQGSGNTIYF
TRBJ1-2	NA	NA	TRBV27	TGTGCCACCTCGGACTGGAGAACCTATGGCTACACCTTC	CATSDWRTYGYTF
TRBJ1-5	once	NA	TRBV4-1	TGCGCCAGCAGCCAAGGGGCAGGGGATCAGCCCCAGCATTTT	CASSQGAGDQPQHF
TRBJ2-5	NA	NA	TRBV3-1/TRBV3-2	TGTGCCAGCAGCCAGAGAGCGGACCTGCAAGAGACCCAGTACTTC	CASSQRADLQETQYF
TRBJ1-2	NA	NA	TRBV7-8	TGTGCCAGCAGCTTAGACCGGACAGCCGGAGGCTATGGCTACACCTTC	CASSLDRTAGGYGYTF
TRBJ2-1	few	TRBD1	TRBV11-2	TGTGCCAGCAGCCTGGACAGGACTGCTGGGAATGAGCAGTTCTTC	CASSLDRTAGNEQFF
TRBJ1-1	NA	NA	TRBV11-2	TGTGCCAGCAACCCGTTGGCCGGGGGGGGGACTGAAGCTTTCTTT	CASNPLAGGGTEAFF
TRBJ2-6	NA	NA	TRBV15	TGTGCCACCAGCACTAGGATAGTTTCTGGGGCCAACGTCCTGACTTTC	CATSTRIVSGANVLTF
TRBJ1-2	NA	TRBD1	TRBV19	TGTGCCAGTAGTCAAACCCCTACAGGGGTCAACTATGGCTACACCTTC	CASSQTPTGVNYGYTF
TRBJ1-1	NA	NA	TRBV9	TGTGCCAGCAGCGTACATCTAGGGGACACTGAAGCTTTCTTT	CASSVHLGDTEAFF